A selection of T cell receptor beta chains follows, all from one sample in a study of cytomegalovirus exposure and HLA in healthy donors. The method was immunoSEQ multiplex PCR; TCRdb's version includes in-frame clones alone and lacks a portion of them. The table has roughly 200,000 clones, 65% to 80% seen once. The sequenced sample consisted of PBMCs. All receptors derive from a woman in her 30s in good health and CMV-seropositive. CDR3s include the opening cysteine and the closing phenylalanine or tryptophan.

>TRBJ2-1|TRBV29-1|12
CSVGSSYNEQFF
>TRBJ1-2|TRBV5-1|14
CASSLNPTDPGYTF
>TRBJ2-2|TRBV11-2|15
CASSLVGGVTGELFF
>TRBJ2-7|TRBV12-1|11
CASSLNYEQYF
>TRBJ2-7|TRBV25-1|14
CASSRGQSSYEQYF
>TRBJ2-5|TRBV4-1|15
CASSQDDRGRETQYF
>TRBJ2-3|TRBV6-5|14
CASSYWEGTDTQYF
>TRBJ2-1|TRBV25-1|15
CASSDRWEAYNEQFF
>TRBJ2-1|TRBV27|19
CASSRLSRPGLGENNEQFF
>TRBJ1-4|TRBV4-3|14
CASSQDWGDEKLFF
>TRBJ2-7|TRBV2|12
CATSGNRYEQYF
>-|TRBV4-1|15
CASSQDLGGSYEQYF
>TRBJ2-3|TRBV14|16
CASSQGQTGPVDTQYF
>TRBJ1-1|TRBV7-9|16
CASSEKTGVGDTEAFF
>TRBJ1-1|TRBV10-3|15
CAISGGGAINTEAFF
>TRBJ1-2|TRBV10-3|16
CAISESALAVIYGYTF
>TRBJ2-1|TRBV12-5|15
CASGSGTSGSSEQFF
>TRBJ2-2|TRBV19|17
CASSSRSGRVRAGELFF
>TRBJ2-2|TRBV18|15
CASSAPLAQAGELFF
>TRBJ1-2|TRBV5-4|13
CASSQTGFYGYTF
>TRBJ1-4|TRBV7-9|15
CASSLLGDRHEKLFF
>TRBJ1-1|TRBV5-1|14
CASSLFREDTEAFF
>TRBJ2-3|TRBV5-1|16
CASSLGRQGRADTQYF
>TRBJ1-2|TRBV7-2|15
CASSITGQGSYGYTF
>TRBJ2-7|TRBV5-6|14
CASSSGTRTGEQYF
>TRBJ2-7|TRBV6-1|11
CATEDVYEQYF
>TRBJ1-6|TRBV5-1|14
CASSVDRGRSPLHF
>TRBJ1-1|TRBV19|17
CASQYYSLGEGNTEAFF
>TRBJ1-1|TRBV11-2|17
CASSLDVGGKYRGEAFF
>TRBJ1-5|TRBV4-2|14
CASSQDPGGQPQHF
>TRBJ1-5|TRBV19|12
CASSISGGPQHF
>TRBJ2-3|TRBV11-2|15
CASSRGLLSTDTQYF
>TRBJ2-7|TRBV30|14
CAWSVQGAGNEQYF
>TRBJ2-5|TRBV7-8|16
CASIRARGRPVETQYF
>TRBJ1-2|TRBV6-5|14
CASSYTGPGYGYTF
>TRBJ2-5|TRBV6-5|13
CASTYRGSETQYF
>TRBJ1-2|TRBV4-2|14
CASSQGQGAEGYTF
>TRBJ2-1|TRBV7-9|15
CASSKRGASVNEQFF
>TRBJ2-3|TRBV27|13
CASSFYRADTQYF
>TRBJ1-6|TRBV7-2|16
CASSLRGAIGNSPLHF
>TRBJ1-5|TRBV10-3|17
CAISEPFRGRRNQPQHF
>TRBJ2-7|TRBV6-5|15
CASSYSTGSSYEQYF
>TRBJ2-7|TRBV18|13
CASSPTQGGEQYF
>TRBJ1-4|TRBV11-2|16
CASSHSPGHPNEKLFF
>TRBJ2-7|TRBV6-5|14
CASSSVFTGGEQYF
>TRBJ1-4|TRBV25-1|15
CASRTSLGAWEKLFF
>TRBJ2-5|TRBV19|16
CASSIVLGLSQETQYF
>TRBJ2-1|TRBV5-1|15
CASSFSGTNYNEQFF
>TRBJ1-2|TRBV5-5|15
CASTTLRTDNYGYTF
>TRBJ1-5|TRBV4-3|13
CASSRDRGQPQHF
>TRBJ1-1|TRBV19|16
CASSPPTAVGGTEAFF